A selection of T cell receptor beta chains follows, all from one sample in a study of regulatory T cells in long-lasting Graves disease. In TCRdb, the multiplex PCR reads were re-called with MiXCR into one record per CDR3 protein. The profile shows approximately 300,000 distinct CDR3 sequences, about a sixth of them singletons. Specimen: peripheral blood mononuclear cells (PBMCs), collected at new diagnosis, from a patient treated with antithyroid drugs. These receptors originate from a female donor with Graves disease. Each CDR3 is given with its conserved first and last residue. A D gene is named only where the DNA matches it firmly. The size entry is marked missing in some rows and otherwise reads once, few, many or a size class.

clone_size: many
d_call: -
j_call: TRBJ1-6
v_call: TRBV7-9
cdr3_nt: TGTGCCAGCAGCCTCGGACAGCCGAATTCACCCCTCCACTTT
cdr3_aa: CASSLGQPNSPLHF

clone_size: many
d_call: -
j_call: TRBJ1-3
v_call: TRBV7-9
cdr3_nt: TGTGCCAGCAGCTTTATAAGCGTCTCTGGAAACACCATATATTTT
cdr3_aa: CASSFISVSGNTIYF

clone_size: many
d_call: TRBD1
j_call: TRBJ2-7
v_call: TRBV19
cdr3_nt: TGTGCCAGTAGTGAAGGGCAGGGGGCGTCCTACGAGCAGTACTTC
cdr3_aa: CASSEGQGASYEQYF

clone_size: many
d_call: -
j_call: TRBJ1-6
v_call: TRBV2
cdr3_nt: TGTGCCAGCAGTGAAGCGGGACTGCTTAATTCACCCCTCCACTTT
cdr3_aa: CASSEAGLLNSPLHF

clone_size: many
d_call: -
j_call: TRBJ2-7
v_call: TRBV27
cdr3_nt: TGTGCCAGCAGTTTATCTCCTGGGCACTACGAGCAGTACTTC
cdr3_aa: CASSLSPGHYEQYF

clone_size: many
d_call: TRBD2
j_call: TRBJ2-3
v_call: TRBV4-2
cdr3_nt: TGTGCCAGCAGCCTAGCAGGGACTAGCGGCACAGATACGCAGTATTTT
cdr3_aa: CASSLAGTSGTDTQYF

clone_size: few
d_call: -
j_call: TRBJ1-1
v_call: TRBV2
cdr3_nt: TGTGCCAGCAGGAACTGGGGCGTAGGGGCGACTGAAGCTTTCTTT
cdr3_aa: CASRNWGVGATEAFF

clone_size: many
d_call: -
j_call: TRBJ1-4
v_call: TRBV7-2
cdr3_nt: TGTGCCAGCAGCTTAGCCAGTGCTAATGAAAAACTGTTTTTT
cdr3_aa: CASSLASANEKLFF

clone_size: many
d_call: -
j_call: TRBJ1-6
v_call: TRBV7-8
cdr3_nt: TGTGCCAGCAGCTCGCGGGACATTAATTCACCCCTCCACTTT
cdr3_aa: CASSSRDINSPLHF

clone_size: many
d_call: TRBD2
j_call: TRBJ2-1
v_call: TRBV2
cdr3_nt: TGTGCCAGCAGCGCCTCGAGCGGGGGTTACTACAATGAGCAGTTCTTC
cdr3_aa: CASSASSGGYYNEQFF

clone_size: many
d_call: TRBD1
j_call: TRBJ1-4
v_call: TRBV2
cdr3_nt: TGTGCCAGCAGTGTGGACAGGGGTCAGCCTGAAAAACTGTTTTTT
cdr3_aa: CASSVDRGQPEKLFF

clone_size: -
d_call: -
j_call: TRBJ1-5
v_call: TRBV6-2/TRBV6-3
cdr3_nt: TGTGCCAGCAGTTACTCTAGCGGTGGTTCAGATACGCAGCATTTT
cdr3_aa: CASSYSSGGSDTQHF

clone_size: many
d_call: -
j_call: TRBJ1-5
v_call: TRBV28
cdr3_nt: TGTGCCAGCAGCGGCGTACAGGCGAGGGATCAACCCCAGCATTTT
cdr3_aa: CASSGVQARDQPQHF

clone_size: -
d_call: -
j_call: TRBJ2-3
v_call: TRBV6-2/TRBV6-3
cdr3_nt: TGTGCCAGCAGTTACTCCCGAGACAACACAGATACGCAGTATTTT
cdr3_aa: CASSYSRDNTDTQYF